This TCR beta chain was sequenced for a study of identical twins. CDR3 size: 15 residues. Trimming pared 3 bases from V and 2 bases from J, leaving 11 bases between. Ten or more counts support this clonotype. Its antigen is unknown. Findings and limits, study-wide: In cord blood, abundant beta clonotypes had fewer insertions; memory showed no trend.

It was template switching that added a universal primer site, and there were unique molecular identifiers on the cDNA. TCRdb called the 5' RACE reads again in MiXCR, with one record for every CDR3 protein. Counted here are under 900,000 distinct CDR3 sequences, more than 9% occurring once; the ten biggest clones make up around 1.6%. The same data also contributed to another study, on yellow fever vaccine responses in identical twins.

The J gene is TRBJ1-5, the V gene TRBV12-3 or TRBV12-4; D ambiguous. This TCR came from a woman in her late teens or twenties in good health. The sequencing input was PBMCs. Here the CDR3 reads CASSFGNFGNQPQHF. CDR3 in DNA: TGTGCCAGCAGTTTCGGCAATTTTGGCAATCAGCCCCAGCATTTT.